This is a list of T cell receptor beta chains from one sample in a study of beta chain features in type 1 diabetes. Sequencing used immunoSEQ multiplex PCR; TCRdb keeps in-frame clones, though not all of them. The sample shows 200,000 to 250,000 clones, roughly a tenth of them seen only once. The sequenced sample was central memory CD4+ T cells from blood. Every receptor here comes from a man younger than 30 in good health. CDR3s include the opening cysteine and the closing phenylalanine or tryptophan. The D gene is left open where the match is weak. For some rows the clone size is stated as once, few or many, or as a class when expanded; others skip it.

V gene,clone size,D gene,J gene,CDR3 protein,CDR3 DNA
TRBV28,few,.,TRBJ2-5,CASSQLEGGGGTTQYF,TGTGCCAGCAGTCAACTAGAGGGCGGAGGAGGTACGACCCAGTACTTC
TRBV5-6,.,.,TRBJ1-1,CASSLVTVSWDTEAFF,TGTGCCAGCAGCTTGGTTACAGTCTCCTGGGACACTGAAGCTTTCTTT
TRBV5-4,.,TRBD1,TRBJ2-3,CASSPQGSDTQYF,TGTGCCAGCAGCCCACAGGGGTCAGATACGCAGTATTTT
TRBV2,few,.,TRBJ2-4,CASNGPGIAKNIQYF,TGTGCCAGCAACGGTCCAGGGATAGCCAAAAACATTCAGTACTTC
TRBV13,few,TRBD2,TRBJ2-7,CASSSPLAGVYF,TGTGCCAGCAGCTCCCCACTAGCGGGAGTGTACTTC
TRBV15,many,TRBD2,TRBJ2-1,CATRRLAGNNEQFF,TGTGCCACCAGACGACTAGCGGGAAACAATGAGCAGTTCTTC
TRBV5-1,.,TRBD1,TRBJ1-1,CASNKQGMNTEAFF,TGCGCCAGCAACAAACAGGGGATGAACACTGAAGCTTTCTTT
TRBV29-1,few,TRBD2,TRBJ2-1,CSGGLAGGLNEQFF,TGCAGCGGGGGGCTCGCGGGAGGTCTGAATGAGCAGTTCTTC
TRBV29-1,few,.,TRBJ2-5,CSADRIQETQYF,TGCAGCGCGGACAGAATTCAAGAGACCCAGTACTTC
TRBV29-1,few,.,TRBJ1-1,CSVADRKRMNTEAFF,TGCAGCGTTGCGGACCGAAAAAGGATGAACACTGAAGCTTTCTTT
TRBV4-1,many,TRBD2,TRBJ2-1,CASSQEGTSSYNEQFF,TGCGCCAGCAGCCAAGAAGGGACTAGCTCCTACAATGAGCAGTTCTTC
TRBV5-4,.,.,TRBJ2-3,CASSLRTSTDTQYF,TGTGCCAGCAGCCTGAGGACTAGCACAGATACGCAGTATTTT
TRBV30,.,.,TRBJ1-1,CAWSDSGQRVEAFF,TGTGCCTGGAGTGATTCGGGACAAAGAGTTGAAGCTTTCTTT
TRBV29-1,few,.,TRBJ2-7,CSGRTSYEQYF,TGCAGCGGCCGGACCTCCTACGAGCAGTACTTC
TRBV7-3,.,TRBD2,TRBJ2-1,CASSLVREGEQFF,TGTGCCAGCAGCTTAGTCAGGGAGGGTGAGCAGTTCTTC
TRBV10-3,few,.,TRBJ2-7,CAISESAAAAVQYF,TGTGCCATCAGTGAGTCCGCCGCAGCGGCGGTGCAGTACTTC
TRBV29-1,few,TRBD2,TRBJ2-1,CSVGSGGQYNEQFF,TGCAGCGTTGGATCGGGAGGCCAATACAATGAGCAGTTCTTC
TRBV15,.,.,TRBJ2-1,CATSRKSTTTPFNEQFF,TGTGCCACCAGCAGAAAGTCGACCACCACCCCCTTCAATGAGCAGTTCTTC
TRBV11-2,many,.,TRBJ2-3,CASSLDYGGGADTQYF,TGTGCCAGCAGCTTAGATTACGGAGGGGGGGCAGATACGCAGTATTTT
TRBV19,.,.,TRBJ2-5,CASSNQKGTQYF,TGTGCCAGTAGTAATCAGAAGGGGACCCAGTACTTC
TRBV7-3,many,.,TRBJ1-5,CASSLYRDQPQHF,TGTGCCAGCAGCTTATACAGGGATCAGCCCCAGCATTTT
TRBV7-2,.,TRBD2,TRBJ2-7,CASSLASGLESYEQYF,TGTGCCAGCAGCTTAGCTTCGGGACTAGAGTCCTACGAGCAGTACTTC
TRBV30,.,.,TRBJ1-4,CAWADLGAPEKLFF,TGTGCCTGGGCTGACCTTGGGGCCCCGGAAAAACTGTTTTTT
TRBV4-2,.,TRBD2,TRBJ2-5,CASSQDGGRAWETQYF,TGTGCCAGCAGCCAAGATGGCGGGAGGGCCTGGGAGACCCAGTACTTC
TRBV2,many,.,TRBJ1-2,CASSEEGRRATLSGYTF,TGTGCCAGCAGTGAAGAGGGTCGGAGGGCGACTCTCTCAGGCTACACCTTC
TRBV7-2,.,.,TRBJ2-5,CASSLRDVQETQYF,TGTGCCAGCAGCCTGCGGGACGTACAAGAGACCCAGTACTTC
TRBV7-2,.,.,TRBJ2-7,CASSPGPSYEQYF,TGTGCCAGCAGCCCCGGGCCCTCCTACGAGCAGTACTTC
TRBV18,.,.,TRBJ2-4,CASSLDGGNIQYF,TGTGCCAGCTCACTGGACGGCGGGAACATTCAGTACTTC
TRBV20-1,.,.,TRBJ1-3,CSARSWDTIYF,TGCAGTGCTAGGTCGTGGGACACCATATATTTT
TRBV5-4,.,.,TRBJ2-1,CASSSGLFYNEQFF,TGTGCCAGCAGCTCGGGACTCTTCTACAATGAGCAGTTCTTC
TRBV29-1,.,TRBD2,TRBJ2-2,CSVHVGGHGGELFF,TGCAGCGTTCATGTGGGAGGGCATGGCGGGGAGCTGTTTTTT
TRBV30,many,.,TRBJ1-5,CAWSGGLGTQPQHF,TGTGCCTGGAGTGGGGGGCTGGGGACTCAGCCCCAGCATTTT
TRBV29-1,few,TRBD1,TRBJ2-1,CSVEAWTGPSYNEQFF,TGCAGCGTTGAAGCGTGGACAGGCCCCTCCTACAATGAGCAGTTCTTC
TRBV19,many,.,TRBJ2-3,CASSMETGFSTDTQYF,TGTGCCAGTAGTATGGAGACGGGCTTTAGCACAGATACGCAGTATTTT
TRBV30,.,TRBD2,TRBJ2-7,CAAAPSGRGRRYEQYF,TGTGCCGCGGCCCCAAGCGGGAGGGGGAGGAGGTACGAGCAGTACTTC
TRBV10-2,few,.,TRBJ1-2,CASSEPQGWGYTF,TGCGCCAGCAGTGAGCCCCAGGGTTGGGGCTACACCTTC
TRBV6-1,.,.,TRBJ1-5,CASSERWQSLSNQPQHF,TGTGCCAGCAGTGAACGTTGGCAGAGCCTTAGCAATCAGCCCCAGCATTTT
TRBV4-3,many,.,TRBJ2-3,CASSQEAPGTDTQYF,TGCGCCAGCAGCCAAGAAGCCCCGGGCACAGATACGCAGTATTTT
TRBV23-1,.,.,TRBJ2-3,CASSQPTSSGTDTQYF,TGCGCCAGCAGTCAACCGACTAGTTCCGGCACAGATACGCAGTATTTT
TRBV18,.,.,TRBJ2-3,CASSPLVGDTQYF,TGTGCCAGCTCACCACTCGTTGGAGATACGCAGTATTTT
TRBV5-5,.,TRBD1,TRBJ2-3,CASSLSLTGSGDTQYF,TGTGCCAGCAGCTTGAGCCTGACAGGGTCGGGAGATACGCAGTATTTT
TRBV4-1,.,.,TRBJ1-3,CASRSGRNSGNTIYF,TGTGCCAGCAGGTCGGGACGGAACTCTGGAAACACCATATATTTT
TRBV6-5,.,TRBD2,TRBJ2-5,CASKGRAGAETQYF,TGTGCCAGCAAGGGGAGGGCGGGAGCAGAGACCCAGTACTTC
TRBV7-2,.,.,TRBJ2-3,CASSFLNPPDTQYF,TGTGCCAGCAGCTTTCTTAATCCCCCAGATACGCAGTATTTT
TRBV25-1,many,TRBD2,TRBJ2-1,CASSAGVGRYNEQFF,TGTGCCTCCTCGGCGGGAGTGGGACGCTACAATGAGCAGTTCTTC
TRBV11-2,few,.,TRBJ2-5,CASSLAGTEETQYF,TGTGCCAGCAGCTTAGCGGGAACAGAAGAGACCCAGTACTTC
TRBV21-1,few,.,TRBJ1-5,CASSHGQGWNQPQHF,TGTGCCAGCAGCCACGGACAGGGATGGAATCAGCCCCAGCATTTT
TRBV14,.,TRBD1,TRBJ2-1,CASSFDRGKDEQFF,TGTGCCAGCAGCTTTGACAGGGGAAAGGATGAGCAGTTCTTC